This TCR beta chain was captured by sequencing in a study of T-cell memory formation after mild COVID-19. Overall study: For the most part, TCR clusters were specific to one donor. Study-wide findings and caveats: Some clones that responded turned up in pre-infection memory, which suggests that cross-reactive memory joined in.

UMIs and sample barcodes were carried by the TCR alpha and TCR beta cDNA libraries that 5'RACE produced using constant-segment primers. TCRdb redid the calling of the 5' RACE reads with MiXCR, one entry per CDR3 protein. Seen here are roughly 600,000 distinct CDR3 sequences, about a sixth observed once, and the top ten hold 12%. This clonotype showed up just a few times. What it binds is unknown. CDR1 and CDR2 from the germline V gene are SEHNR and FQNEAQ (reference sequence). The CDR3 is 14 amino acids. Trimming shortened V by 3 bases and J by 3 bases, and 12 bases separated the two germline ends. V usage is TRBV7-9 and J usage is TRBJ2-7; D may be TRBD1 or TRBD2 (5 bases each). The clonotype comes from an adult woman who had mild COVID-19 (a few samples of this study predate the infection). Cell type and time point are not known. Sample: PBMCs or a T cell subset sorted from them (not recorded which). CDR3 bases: TGTGCCAGCAGCTTTTGGGGGAGCAACTACGAGCAGTACTTC. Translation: CASSFWGSNYEQYF.